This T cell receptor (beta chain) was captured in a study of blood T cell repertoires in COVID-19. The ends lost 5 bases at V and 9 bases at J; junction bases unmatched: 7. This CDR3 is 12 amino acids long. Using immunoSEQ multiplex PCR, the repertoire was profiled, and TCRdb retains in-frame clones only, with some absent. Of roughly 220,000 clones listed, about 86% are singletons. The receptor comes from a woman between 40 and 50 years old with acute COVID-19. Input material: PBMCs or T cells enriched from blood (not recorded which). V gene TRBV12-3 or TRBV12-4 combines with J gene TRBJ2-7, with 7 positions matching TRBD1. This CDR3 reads CASSPYRGPQYF. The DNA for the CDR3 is TGTGCCAGCAGTCCCTACAGGGGACCGCAGTACTTC.